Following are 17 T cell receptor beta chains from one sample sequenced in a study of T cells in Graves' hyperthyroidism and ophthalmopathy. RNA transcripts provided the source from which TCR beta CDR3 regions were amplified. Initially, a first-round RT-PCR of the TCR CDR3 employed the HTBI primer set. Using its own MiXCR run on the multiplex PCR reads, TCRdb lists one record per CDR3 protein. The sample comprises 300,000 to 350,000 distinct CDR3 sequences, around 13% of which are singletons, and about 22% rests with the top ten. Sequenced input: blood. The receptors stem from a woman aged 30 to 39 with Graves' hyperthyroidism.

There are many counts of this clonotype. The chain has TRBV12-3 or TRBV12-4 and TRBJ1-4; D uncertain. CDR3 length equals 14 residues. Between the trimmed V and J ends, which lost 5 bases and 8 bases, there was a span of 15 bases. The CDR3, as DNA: TGTGCCAGCAGTCGGACGTCCGAAGGAGAAAAACTGTTTTTT. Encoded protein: CASSRTSEGEKLFF.

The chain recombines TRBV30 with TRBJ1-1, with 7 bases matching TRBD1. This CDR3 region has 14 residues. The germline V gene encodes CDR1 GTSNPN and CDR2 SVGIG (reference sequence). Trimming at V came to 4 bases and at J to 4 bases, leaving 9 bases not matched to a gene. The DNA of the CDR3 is TGTGCCTGGAAGAATGACAGGGCATCCACTGAAGCTTTCTTT. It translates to CAWKNDRASTEAFF.

CDR3 residues: CASSAPGTGNEKLFF. CDR3 nucleotides: TGTGCCAGCAGCGCTCCCGGGACAGGGAATGAAAAACTGTTTTTT. The rearrangement links TRBV9 to TRBJ1-4; 9 bases are shared with TRBD1. This CDR3 has 15 residues. Germline V gives CDR1 SGDLS, CDR2 YYNGEE. The ends lost 3 bases at V and 5 bases at J; junction bases unmatched: 5. The whole variable domain, filled in from reference TRBV9 and TRBJ1-4, reads DSGVTQTPKHLITATGQRVTLRCSPRSGDLSVYWYQQSLDQGLQFLIQYYNGEERAKGNILERFSAQQFPDLHSELNLSSLELGDSALYFCASSAPGTGNEKLFFGSGTQLSVL.

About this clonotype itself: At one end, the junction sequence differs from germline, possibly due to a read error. The CDR3 bases are TGTGCCGGCAGCGTAGGAATCGGTGCGGGAGAAGGGAGTGGTGAGCAGTTCTTC. Translating it yields CAGSVGIGAGEGSGEQFF. V usage is TRBV9 and J usage is TRBJ2-1, with 7 bases fitting TRBD2. The CDR3 sequence is 18 residues long. Germline CDR1 is SGDLS and CDR2 is YYNGEE.

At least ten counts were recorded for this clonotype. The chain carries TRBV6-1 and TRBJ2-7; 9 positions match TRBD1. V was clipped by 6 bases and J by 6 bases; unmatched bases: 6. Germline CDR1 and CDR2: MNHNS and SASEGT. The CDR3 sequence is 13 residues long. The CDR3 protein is CASSRGQGSEQYF. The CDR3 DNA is TGTGCCAGCAGCCGTGGACAGGGGAGCGAGCAGTACTTC.

CDR3 in amino acids: CASSSLTGSGSPLHF. In DNA form, the CDR3 reads TGTGCCAGCAGCTCCCTGACAGGGTCAGGATCACCCCTCCACTTT. The chain uses TRBV7-9 and TRBJ1-6; TRBD1 matches 7 bases. CDR1 is SEHNR and CDR2 is FQNEAQ in the germline V gene (reference sequence). This CDR3 has 15 amino acids. V gave up 4 bases and J gave up 10 bases; unmatched junction bases: 10.

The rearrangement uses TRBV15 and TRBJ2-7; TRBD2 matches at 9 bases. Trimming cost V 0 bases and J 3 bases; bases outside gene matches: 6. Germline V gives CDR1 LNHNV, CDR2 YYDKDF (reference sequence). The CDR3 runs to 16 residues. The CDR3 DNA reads TGTGCCACCAGCAGAGAATACGAGACTAGCGGCTACGAGCAGTACTTC. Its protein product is CATSREYETSGYEQYF.

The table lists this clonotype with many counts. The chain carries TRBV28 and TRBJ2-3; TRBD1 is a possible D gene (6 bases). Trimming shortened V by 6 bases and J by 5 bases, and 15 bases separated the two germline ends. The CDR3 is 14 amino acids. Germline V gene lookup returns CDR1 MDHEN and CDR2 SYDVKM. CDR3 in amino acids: CASSPDRPGDTQYF. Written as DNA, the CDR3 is TGTGCCAGCAGCCCCGACAGGCCTGGAGATACGCAGTATTTT.

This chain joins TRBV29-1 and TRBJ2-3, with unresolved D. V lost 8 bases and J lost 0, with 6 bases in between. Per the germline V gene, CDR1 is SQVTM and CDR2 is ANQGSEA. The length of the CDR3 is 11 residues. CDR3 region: CSSLSTDTQYF. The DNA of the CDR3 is TGCAGCTCCCTGAGCACAGATACGCAGTATTTT.

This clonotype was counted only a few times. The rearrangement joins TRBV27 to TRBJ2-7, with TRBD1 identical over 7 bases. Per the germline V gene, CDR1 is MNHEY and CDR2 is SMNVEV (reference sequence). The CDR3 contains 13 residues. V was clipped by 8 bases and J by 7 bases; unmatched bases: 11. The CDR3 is CASGRQGRSEQYF. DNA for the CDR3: TGTGCCAGCGGACGACAGGGAAGGAGTGAGCAGTACTTC.

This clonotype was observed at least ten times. CDR3 sequence reads: CASSPGGWKQFF. Here the CDR3 DNA reads TGTGCCAGCAGCCCCGGAGGATGGAAGCAGTTCTTC. J is TRBJ2-1 and V is TRBV11-3; D might be TRBD2 (5 bases). CDR3 size: 12 residues. The V end was cut by 5 bases, the J end by 11 bases, with 13 bases between. The germline CDR1 and CDR2 sequences are SGHNT and YENEEA. Filled out from reference TRBV11-3 and TRBJ2-1, the complete variable domain reads EAGVVQSPRYKIIEKKQPVAFWCNPISGHNTLYWYLQNLGQGPELLIRYENEEAVDDSQLPKDRFSAERLKGVDSTLKIQPAELGDSAVYLCASSPGGWKQFFGPGTRLTVL.

The DNA of the CDR3 is TGTGCCAGCAGTTACTGGAATGGTATGGAGAGCGATGAGCAGTTCTTC. Amino acids: CASSYWNGMESDEQFF. This chain joins TRBV6-2 or TRBV6-3 and TRBJ2-1; D not resolved. The CDR3 is 16 residues long. Germline V gives CDR1 MNHEY, CDR2 SVGEGT. The germline V and J ends were trimmed by 1 base and 8 bases, with 18 bases remaining between them.

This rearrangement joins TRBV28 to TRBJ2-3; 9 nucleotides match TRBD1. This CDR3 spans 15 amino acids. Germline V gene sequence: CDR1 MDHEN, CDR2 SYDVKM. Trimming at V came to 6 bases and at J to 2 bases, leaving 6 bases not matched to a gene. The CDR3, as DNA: TGTGCCAGCAGATTTACAGGGGGCGACACAGATACGCAGTATTTT. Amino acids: CASRFTGGDTDTQYF.

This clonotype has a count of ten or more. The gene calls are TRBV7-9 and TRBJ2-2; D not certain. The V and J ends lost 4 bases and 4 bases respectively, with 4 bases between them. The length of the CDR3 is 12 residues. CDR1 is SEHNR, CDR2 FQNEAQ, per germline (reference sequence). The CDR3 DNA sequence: TGTGCCAGCAGCTCAACCACCGGGGAGCTGTTTTTT. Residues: CASSSTTGELFF.

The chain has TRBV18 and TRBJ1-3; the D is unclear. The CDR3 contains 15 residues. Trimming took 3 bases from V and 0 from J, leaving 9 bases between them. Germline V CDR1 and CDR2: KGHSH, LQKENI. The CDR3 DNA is TGTGCCAGCTCACCCCCCAGCCTCTCTGGAAACACCATATATTTT. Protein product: CASSPPSLSGNTIYF.

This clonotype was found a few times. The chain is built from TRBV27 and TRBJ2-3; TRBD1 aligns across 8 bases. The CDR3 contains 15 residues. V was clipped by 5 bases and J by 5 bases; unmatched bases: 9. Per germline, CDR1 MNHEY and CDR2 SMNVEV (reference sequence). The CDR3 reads CASSLQGAVGDTQYF. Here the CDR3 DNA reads TGTGCCAGCAGTCTTCAGGGGGCCGTTGGAGATACGCAGTATTTT.

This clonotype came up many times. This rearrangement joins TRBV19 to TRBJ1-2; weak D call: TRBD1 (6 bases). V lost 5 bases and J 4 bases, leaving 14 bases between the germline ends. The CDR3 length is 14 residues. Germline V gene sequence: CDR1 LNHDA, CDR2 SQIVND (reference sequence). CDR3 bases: TGTGCCAGTAGTCGCCCCGGACAGCTCTATGGCTACACCTTC. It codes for CASSRPGQLYGYTF.